Listed below are T cell receptor beta chains from one sample, sequenced in a study of cytomegalovirus exposure and HLA in healthy donors. Data came from immunoSEQ multiplex PCR; TCRdb stores just in-frame clones and leaves some out. The sample shows around 160,000 clones, under 95% of them seen only once. Sequencing used PBMCs. These receptors were collected from a young woman in good health and CMV-seropositive. Both conserved end residues are part of each CDR3.

v_call: TRBV5-1; cdr3_aa: CASSVKGPTYEQYF
v_call: TRBV27; cdr3_aa: CASSAPVLAGQSNEQFF
v_call: TRBV5-4; cdr3_aa: CASSPAGGRSYYGYTF
v_call: TRBV7-8; cdr3_aa: CASSKSSDTGELFF
v_call: TRBV18; cdr3_aa: CASSRDKETGELFF
v_call: TRBV7-2; cdr3_aa: CASSYRLAGSYNEQFF
v_call: TRBV27; cdr3_aa: CASSRAGQGSDEQYF
v_call: TRBV29-1; cdr3_aa: CSVGSPSQRTKRTQYF
v_call: TRBV27; cdr3_aa: CASSFSGGSNQPQHF
v_call: TRBV30; cdr3_aa: CAWSVQGVIMNTEAFF